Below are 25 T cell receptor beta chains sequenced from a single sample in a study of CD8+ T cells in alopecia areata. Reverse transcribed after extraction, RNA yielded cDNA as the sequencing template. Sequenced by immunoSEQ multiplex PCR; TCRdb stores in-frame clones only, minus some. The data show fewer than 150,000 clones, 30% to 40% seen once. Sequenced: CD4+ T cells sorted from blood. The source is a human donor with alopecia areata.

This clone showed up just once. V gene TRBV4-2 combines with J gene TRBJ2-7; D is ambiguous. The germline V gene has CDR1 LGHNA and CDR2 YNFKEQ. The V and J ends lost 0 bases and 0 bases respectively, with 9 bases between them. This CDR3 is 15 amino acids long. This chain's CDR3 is CASSQDRTVSYEQYF. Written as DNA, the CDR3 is TGTGCCAGCAGCCAAGATCGAACAGTCTCCTACGAGCAGTACTTC.

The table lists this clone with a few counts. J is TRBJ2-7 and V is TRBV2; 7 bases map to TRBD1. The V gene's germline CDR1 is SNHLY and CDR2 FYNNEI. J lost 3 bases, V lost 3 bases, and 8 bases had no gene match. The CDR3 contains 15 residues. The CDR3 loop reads CASSEWDSGGYEQYF. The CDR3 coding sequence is TGTGCCAGCAGTGAGTGGGACAGTGGCGGCTACGAGCAGTACTTC.

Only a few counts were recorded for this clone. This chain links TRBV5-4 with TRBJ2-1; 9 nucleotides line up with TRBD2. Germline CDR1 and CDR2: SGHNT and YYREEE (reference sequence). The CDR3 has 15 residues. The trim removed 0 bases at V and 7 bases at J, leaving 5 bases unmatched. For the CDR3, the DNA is TGTGCCAGCAGCTTGGGCGGGAGGGCCATGAATGAGCAGTTCTTC. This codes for CASSLGGRAMNEQFF.

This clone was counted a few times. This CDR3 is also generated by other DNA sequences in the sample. CDR3 sequence reads: CSVGGTSGTYEQYF. The CDR3 bases are TGCAGCGTTGGTGGGACTAGCGGGACCTACGAGCAGTACTTC. This chain connects TRBV29-1 to TRBJ2-7; 13 bases line up with TRBD2. The germline gives CDR1 SQVTM, CDR2 ANQGSEA. The trim removed 4 bases at V and 2 bases at J, leaving 2 bases unmatched. There are 14 residues in the CDR3.

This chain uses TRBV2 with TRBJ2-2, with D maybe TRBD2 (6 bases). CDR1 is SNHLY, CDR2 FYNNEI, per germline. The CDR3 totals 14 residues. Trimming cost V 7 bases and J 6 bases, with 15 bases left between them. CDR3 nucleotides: TGTGCCAGCAATATGGGACTTCCTCCCGGGGAGCTGTTTTTT. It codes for CASNMGLPPGELFF.

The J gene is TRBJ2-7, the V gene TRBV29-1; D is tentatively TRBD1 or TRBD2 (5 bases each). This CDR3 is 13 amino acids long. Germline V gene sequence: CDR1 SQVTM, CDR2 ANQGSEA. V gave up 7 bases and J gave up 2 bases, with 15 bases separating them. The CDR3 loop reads CSARRDGTYEQYF. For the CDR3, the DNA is TGCAGCGCCCGCCGGGACGGGACCTACGAGCAGTACTTC.

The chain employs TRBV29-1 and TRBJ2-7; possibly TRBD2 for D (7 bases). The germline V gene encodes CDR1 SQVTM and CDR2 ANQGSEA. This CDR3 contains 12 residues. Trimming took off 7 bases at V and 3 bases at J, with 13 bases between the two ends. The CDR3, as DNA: TGCAGCGGTTCGAGGGGGGGCTACGAGCAGTACTTC. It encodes CSGSRGGYEQYF.

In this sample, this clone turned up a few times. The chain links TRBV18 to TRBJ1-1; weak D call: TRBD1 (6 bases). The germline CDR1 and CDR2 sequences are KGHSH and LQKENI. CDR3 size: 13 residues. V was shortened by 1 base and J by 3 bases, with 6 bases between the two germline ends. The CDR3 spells CASSPQGDTEAFF. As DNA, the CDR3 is TGTGCCAGCTCACCACAGGGGGACACTGAAGCTTTCTTT.

The CDR3 is CASSQYEKLFF. CDR3 bases: TGTGCCAGCAGTCAATATGAAAAACTGTTTTTT. The V call is TRBV2, the J call TRBJ1-4; no clear D gene. Per germline, CDR1 SNHLY and CDR2 FYNNEI. The CDR3 runs 11 residues. V gave up 5 bases and J gave up 6 bases, with 4 bases separating them.

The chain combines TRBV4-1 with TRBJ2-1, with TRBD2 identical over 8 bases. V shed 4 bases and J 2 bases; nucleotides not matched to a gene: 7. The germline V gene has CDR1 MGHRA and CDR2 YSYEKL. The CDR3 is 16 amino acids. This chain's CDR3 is CASSLRLASTYNEQFF. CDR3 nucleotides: TGCGCCAGCAGCCTCAGACTAGCGAGTACCTACAATGAGCAGTTCTTC.

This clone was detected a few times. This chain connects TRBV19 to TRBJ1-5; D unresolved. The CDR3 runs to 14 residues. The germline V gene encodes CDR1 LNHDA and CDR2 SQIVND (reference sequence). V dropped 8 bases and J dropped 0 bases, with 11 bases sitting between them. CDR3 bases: TGTGCCAGTTCCTACCTTTTTAGCAATCAGCCCCAGCATTTT. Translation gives CASSYLFSNQPQHF.

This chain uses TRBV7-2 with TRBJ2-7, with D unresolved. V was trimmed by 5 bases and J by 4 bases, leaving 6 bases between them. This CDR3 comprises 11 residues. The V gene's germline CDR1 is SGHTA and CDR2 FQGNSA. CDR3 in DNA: TGTGCCAGCAGCCCCAATTACGAGCAGTACTTC. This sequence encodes CASSPNYEQYF.

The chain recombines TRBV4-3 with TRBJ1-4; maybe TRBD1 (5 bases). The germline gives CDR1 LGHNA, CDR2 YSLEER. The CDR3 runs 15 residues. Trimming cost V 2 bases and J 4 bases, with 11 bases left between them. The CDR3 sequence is CASSQNRGDNEKLFF. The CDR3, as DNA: TGCGCCAGCAGCCAAAACAGAGGGGATAATGAAAAACTGTTTTTT.

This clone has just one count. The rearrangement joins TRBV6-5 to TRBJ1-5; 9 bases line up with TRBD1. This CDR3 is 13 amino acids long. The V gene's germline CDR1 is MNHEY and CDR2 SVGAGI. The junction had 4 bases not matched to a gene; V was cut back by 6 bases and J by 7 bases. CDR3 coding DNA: TGTGCCAGCAGAAGACAGGGGGGCCAGCCCCAGCATTTT. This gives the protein CASRRQGGQPQHF.

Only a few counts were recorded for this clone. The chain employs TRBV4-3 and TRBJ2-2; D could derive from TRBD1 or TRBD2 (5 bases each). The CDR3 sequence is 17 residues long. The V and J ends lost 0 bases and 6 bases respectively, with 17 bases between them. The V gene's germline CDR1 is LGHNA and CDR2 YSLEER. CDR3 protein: CASSQDLGRSGSGELFF. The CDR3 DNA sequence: TGCGCCAGCAGCCAAGATCTGGGACGGTCGGGATCCGGGGAGCTGTTTTTT.

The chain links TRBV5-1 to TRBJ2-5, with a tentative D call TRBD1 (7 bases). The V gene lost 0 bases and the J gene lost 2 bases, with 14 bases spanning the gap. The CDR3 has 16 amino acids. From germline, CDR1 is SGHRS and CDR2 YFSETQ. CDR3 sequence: CASSLVATGRQETQYF. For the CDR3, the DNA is TGCGCCAGCAGCTTGGTGGCGACAGGGAGGCAAGAGACCCAGTACTTC.

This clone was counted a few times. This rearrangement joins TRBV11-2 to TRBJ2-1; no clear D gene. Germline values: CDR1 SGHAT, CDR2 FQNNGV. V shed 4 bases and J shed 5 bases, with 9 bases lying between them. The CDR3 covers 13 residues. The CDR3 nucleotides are TGTGCCAGCAGCTCACGACCCGACAATGAGCAGTTCTTC. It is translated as CASSSRPDNEQFF.

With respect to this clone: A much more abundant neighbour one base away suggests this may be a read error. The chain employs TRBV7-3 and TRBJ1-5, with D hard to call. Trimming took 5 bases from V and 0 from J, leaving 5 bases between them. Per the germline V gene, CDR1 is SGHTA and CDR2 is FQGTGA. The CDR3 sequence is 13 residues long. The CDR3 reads CASSRNSNQPQHF. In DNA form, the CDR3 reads TGTGCCAGCAGCCGTAATAGCAATCAGCCCCAGCATTTT.

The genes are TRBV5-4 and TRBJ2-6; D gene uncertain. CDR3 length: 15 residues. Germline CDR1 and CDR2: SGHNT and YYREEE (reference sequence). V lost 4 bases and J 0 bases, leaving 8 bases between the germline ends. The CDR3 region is CASSAQDSGANVLTF. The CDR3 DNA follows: TGTGCCAGCAGCGCGCAGGACTCTGGGGCCAACGTCCTGACTTTC. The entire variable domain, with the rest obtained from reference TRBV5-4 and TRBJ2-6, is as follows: ETGVTQSPTHLIKTRGQQVTLRCSSQSGHNTVSWYQQALGQGPQFIFQYYREEENGRGNFPPRFSGLQFPNYSSELNVNALELDDSALYLCASSAQDSGANVLTFGAGSRLTVL.

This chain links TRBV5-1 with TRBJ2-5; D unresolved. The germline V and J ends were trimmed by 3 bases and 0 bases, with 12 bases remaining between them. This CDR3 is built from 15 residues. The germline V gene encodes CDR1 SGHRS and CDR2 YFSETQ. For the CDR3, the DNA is TGCGCCAGCAGCTCCTTATGGAGTAACCAAGAGACCCAGTACTTC. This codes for CASSSLWSNQETQYF. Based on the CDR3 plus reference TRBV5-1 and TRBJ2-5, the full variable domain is KAGVTQTPRYLIKTRGQQVTLSCSPISGHRSVSWYQQTPGQGLQFLFEYFSETQRNKGNFPGRFSGRQFSNSRSEMNVSTLELGDSALYLCASSSLWSNQETQYFGPGTRLLVL.

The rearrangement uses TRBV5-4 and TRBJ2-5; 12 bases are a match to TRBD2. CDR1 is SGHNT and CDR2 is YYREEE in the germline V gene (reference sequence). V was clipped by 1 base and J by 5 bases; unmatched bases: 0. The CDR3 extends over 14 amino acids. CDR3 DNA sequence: TGTGCCAGCAGCTTGACTAGCGGGAGGGAGACCCAGTACTTC. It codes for CASSLTSGRETQYF.

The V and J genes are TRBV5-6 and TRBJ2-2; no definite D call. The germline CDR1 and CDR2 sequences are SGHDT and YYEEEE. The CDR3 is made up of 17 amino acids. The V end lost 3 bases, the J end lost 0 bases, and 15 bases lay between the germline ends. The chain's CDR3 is CASSSLSRSSNTGELFF. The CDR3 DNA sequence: TGTGCCAGCAGCTCCCTCTCGCGAAGTTCGAACACCGGGGAGCTGTTTTTT.

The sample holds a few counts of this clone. The CDR3 protein is CASSSAGGPFGELFF. The CDR3 DNA sequence: TGTGCCAGCAGTTCCGCGGGAGGGCCCTTCGGGGAGCTGTTTTTT. The J gene is TRBJ2-2, the V gene TRBV28; 9 nucleotides align to TRBD2. This CDR3 has 15 residues. With V trimmed by 4 bases and J by 7 bases, 7 bases remained unmatched. Germline values: CDR1 MDHEN, CDR2 SYDVKM.

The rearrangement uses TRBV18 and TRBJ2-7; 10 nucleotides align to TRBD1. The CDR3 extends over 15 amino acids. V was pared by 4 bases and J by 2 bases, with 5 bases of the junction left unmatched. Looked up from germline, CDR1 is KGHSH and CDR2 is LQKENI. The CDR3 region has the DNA TGTGCCAGCTCACTCAGCGGACAGGGGGCCTACGAGCAGTACTTC. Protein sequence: CASSLSGQGAYEQYF.

The CDR3 region is CASSMTGGLSPLHF. Here the CDR3 DNA reads TGCGCCAGCAGCATGACAGGGGGCCTTTCACCCCTCCACTTT. V gene TRBV5-1 combines with J gene TRBJ1-6, with 10 nucleotides matching TRBD1. Germline V gene lookup returns CDR1 SGHRS and CDR2 YFSETQ. CDR3 length equals 14 residues. Unmatched junction bases numbered 4, after V lost 4 bases and J lost 9 bases. The whole variable domain, remainder taken from reference TRBV5-1 and TRBJ1-6, is KAGVTQTPRYLIKTRGQQVTLSCSPISGHRSVSWYQQTPGQGLQFLFEYFSETQRNKGNFPGRFSGRQFSNSRSEMNVSTLELGDSALYLCASSMTGGLSPLHFGNGTRLTVT.